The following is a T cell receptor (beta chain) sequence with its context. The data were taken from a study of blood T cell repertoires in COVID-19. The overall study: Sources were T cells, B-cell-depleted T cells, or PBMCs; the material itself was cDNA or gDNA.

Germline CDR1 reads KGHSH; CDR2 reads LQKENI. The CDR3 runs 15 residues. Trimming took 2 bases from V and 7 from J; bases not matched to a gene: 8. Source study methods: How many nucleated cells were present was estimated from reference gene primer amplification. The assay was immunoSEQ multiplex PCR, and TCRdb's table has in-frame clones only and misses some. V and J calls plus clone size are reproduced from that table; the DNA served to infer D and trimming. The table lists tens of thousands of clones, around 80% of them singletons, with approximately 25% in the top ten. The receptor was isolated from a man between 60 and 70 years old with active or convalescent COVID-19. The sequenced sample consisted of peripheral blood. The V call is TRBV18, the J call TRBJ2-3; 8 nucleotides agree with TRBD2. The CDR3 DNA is TGTGCCAGCTCACCAGCCGGGGGGGCTCCACATACGCAGTATTTT. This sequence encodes CASSPAGGAPHTQYF.